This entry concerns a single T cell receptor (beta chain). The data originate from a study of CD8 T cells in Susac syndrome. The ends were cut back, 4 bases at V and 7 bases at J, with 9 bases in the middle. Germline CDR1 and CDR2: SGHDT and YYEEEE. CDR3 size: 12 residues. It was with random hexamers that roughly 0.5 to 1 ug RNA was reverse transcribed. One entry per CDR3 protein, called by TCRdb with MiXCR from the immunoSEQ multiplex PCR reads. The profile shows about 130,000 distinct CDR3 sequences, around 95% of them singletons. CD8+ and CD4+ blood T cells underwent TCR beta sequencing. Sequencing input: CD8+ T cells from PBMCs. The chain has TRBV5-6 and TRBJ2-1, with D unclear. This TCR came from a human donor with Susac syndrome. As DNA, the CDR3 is TGTGCCAGCAGCATTCCGTGGAATGAGCAGTTCTTC. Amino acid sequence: CASSIPWNEQFF.